What follows is one T cell receptor beta chain and its context. The data originate from a study of blood T cell repertoires in COVID-19. CDR3 size: 12 residues. V was shortened by 4 bases and J by 6 bases, with 10 bases between the two germline ends. Germline V gene sequence: CDR1 SGHTA, CDR2 FQGNSA. This table comes from immunoSEQ multiplex PCR, and its TCRdb copy is limited to in-frame clones, with some not included. The sample shows about 200,000 clones, 80% to 85% of them seen only once. Sequenced: peripheral blood. The sequence was collected from a human donor in a cohort sampled during active COVID-19. The chain links TRBV7-2 to TRBJ2-7, with a weak D call TRBD2 (5 bases). The CDR3 sequence: CASSSYGVEQYF. Here the CDR3 DNA reads TGTGCCAGCAGCTCCTACGGGGTCGAGCAGTACTTC.